One and the same sample provided the 23 T cell receptor beta chains below, sequenced in a study of blood T cell repertoires in COVID-19. Here immunoSEQ multiplex PCR was the method, and the copy in TCRdb shows in-frame clones only, minus some. The sample comprises 90,000 to 150,000 clones, about four fifths of which are singletons, and more than 9% rests with the top ten. The sample was peripheral blood. The receptors were gathered from a human donor in a cohort sampled during active COVID-19.

The genes are TRBV30 and TRBJ1-5, with D unclear. The CDR3 totals 13 residues. Trimming left V 0 bases short and J 3 bases short, with 6 bases between. The V gene's germline CDR1 is GTSNPN and CDR2 SVGIG (reference sequence). CDR3 DNA: TGTGCCTGGAGTGTAGAGAACAATCAGCCCCAGCATTTT. This translates into CAWSVENNQPQHF.

This clone was seen more than once but under ten times. V and J are TRBV4-3 and TRBJ2-5; maybe TRBD2 (6 bases). The ends were cut back, 1 base at V and 4 bases at J, with 16 bases in the middle. Looked up from germline, CDR1 is LGHNA and CDR2 is YSLEER. This CDR3 has 16 amino acids. CDR3 nucleotides: TGCGCCAGCAGCCAAGGGGACTCGTCGGGCGGAGAGACCCAGTACTTC. Amino acids: CASSQGDSSGGETQYF.

This clone was counted a single time. The V and J genes are TRBV6-5 and TRBJ2-7; 10 bases align to TRBD1. The ends lost 7 bases at V and 5 bases at J; junction bases unmatched: 11. Germline V CDR1 and CDR2: MNHEY, SVGAGI. CDR3 size: 15 residues. The DNA for the CDR3 is TGTGCCAGCAATCCGGGACAGGGGTTATCCCACGAGCAGTACTTC. Its protein is CASNPGQGLSHEQYF.

This chain uses TRBV5-5 with TRBJ2-4; unclear D gene. The V gene's germline CDR1 is SGHKS and CDR2 YYEKEE (reference sequence). The CDR3 runs to 12 residues. V gave up 0 bases and J gave up 6 bases, with 4 bases separating them. The DNA for the CDR3 is TGTGCCAGCAGCTTGGACAGAAACATTCAGTACTTC. This gives the protein CASSLDRNIQYF.

V is TRBV18 and J is TRBJ1-1, with D perhaps TRBD1 (5 bases). Germline CDR1 is KGHSH and CDR2 is LQKENI. CDR3 length equals 16 residues. V dropped 3 bases and J dropped 1 base, with 15 bases sitting between them. CDR3 protein: CASSPGRSPTNTEAFF. CDR3 bases: TGTGCCAGCTCACCGGGGCGGTCCCCGACGAACACTGAAGCTTTCTTT.

V gene TRBV29-1 combines with J gene TRBJ2-5; 7 nucleotides match TRBD2. CDR3 size: 14 residues. Germline V gene sequence: CDR1 SQVTM, CDR2 ANQGSEA. Trimming took 6 bases from V and 2 from J; bases not matched to a gene: 9. The CDR3 sequence: CSVRGSGLQETQYF. Here the CDR3 DNA reads TGCAGCGTAAGAGGTTCGGGACTACAAGAGACCCAGTACTTC. Drawing the rest from reference TRBV29-1 and TRBJ2-5, the complete variable domain is SAVISQKPSRDICQRGTSLTIQCQVDSQVTMMFWYRQQPGQSLTLIATANQGSEATYESGFVIDKFPISRPNLTFSTLTVSNMSPEDSSIYLCSVRGSGLQETQYFGPGTRLLVL.

V and J are TRBV9 and TRBJ1-3, with 11 bases that match TRBD1. The length of the CDR3 is 16 residues. Germline assignment: CDR1 SGDLS and CDR2 YYNGEE. With 5 bases clipped from V and 1 base from J, the junction kept 5 bases outside the gene matches. The CDR3 nucleotides read TGTGCCAGCAGGGGACAGGGGGTAGATTCTGGAAACACCATATATTTT. Its protein product is CASRGQGVDSGNTIYF.

The V and J genes are TRBV5-4 and TRBJ1-1, with TRBD1 identical over 8 bases. The germline gives CDR1 SGHNT, CDR2 YYREEE (reference sequence). The J segment lost 5 bases and the V segment lost 4 bases, leaving 7 bases of the junction unmatched. CDR3 length: 14 residues. The CDR3 reads CASSPTGDRTEAFF. The DNA for the CDR3 is TGTGCCAGCAGCCCGACAGGGGATAGGACTGAAGCTTTCTTT. The full variable domain, in which reference TRBV5-4 and TRBJ1-1 provide the parts outside the CDR3, is ETGVTQSPTHLIKTRGQQVTLRCSSQSGHNTVSWYQQALGQGPQFIFQYYREEENGRGNFPPRFSGLQFPNYSSELNVNALELDDSALYLCASSPTGDRTEAFFGQGTRLTVV.

This clone was picked up one time. The chain joins TRBV30 to TRBJ2-7; D is possibly TRBD1 (6 bases). CDR1 and CDR2 from the germline V gene are GTSNPN and SVGIG (reference sequence). Trimming stripped 2 bases from V and 2 bases from J, with 10 bases between. This CDR3 is built from 13 residues. CDR3 in DNA: TGTGCCTGGAGTCACGGGACAACCTACGAGCAGTACTTC. This encodes CAWSHGTTYEQYF.

The chain joins TRBV7-2 to TRBJ1-1, with D maybe TRBD1 (6 bases). Germline loops: CDR1 SGHTA, CDR2 FQGNSA. This CDR3 region has 13 residues. V shed 3 bases and J shed 10 bases, with 15 bases lying between them. CDR3 sequence: CASSLSTGTSAFF. CDR3 nucleotide sequence: TGTGCCAGCAGCTTGTCTACAGGGACGTCAGCTTTCTTT.

This chain connects TRBV10-2 to TRBJ2-7, with TRBD1 as a possible D gene (6 bases). The CDR3 runs 15 residues. Germline-derived CDR1 and CDR2 are WSHSY and SAAADI. Between the trimmed V and J ends, which lost 6 bases and 0 bases, there was a span of 15 bases. CDR3 loop: CASRLGQKNSYEQYF. CDR3 DNA sequence: TGCGCCAGCAGGCTAGGACAGAAAAACTCCTACGAGCAGTACTTC.

J is TRBJ2-4 and V is TRBV4-1, with 10 bases matching TRBD2. CDR3 size: 17 residues. Germline loops: CDR1 MGHRA, CDR2 YSYEKL. Trimming removed 5 bases from V and 4 bases from J; junction bases left unmatched: 11. CDR3 amino acids: CASSLGDLSGGKNIQYF. Written as DNA, the CDR3 is TGCGCCAGCAGCTTAGGCGATCTTAGCGGGGGGAAAAACATTCAGTACTTC.

The gene calls are TRBV6-5 and TRBJ1-5, with unresolved D. This CDR3 contains 14 residues. Trimming took off 2 bases at V and 1 base at J, with 6 bases between the two ends. Per the germline V gene, CDR1 is MNHEY and CDR2 is SVGAGI. Here the CDR3 DNA reads TGTGCCAGCAGTTACGGGCAGAGCAATCAGCCCCAGCATTTT. The encoded protein is CASSYGQSNQPQHF.

The chain employs TRBV15 and TRBJ1-2, with TRBD1 identical over 9 bases. This CDR3 contains 14 residues. Per germline, CDR1 LNHNV and CDR2 YYDKDF (reference sequence). The trim removed 2 bases at V and 5 bases at J, leaving 3 bases unmatched. The CDR3 protein is CATSRIGQGYGYTF. CDR3 DNA: TGTGCCACCAGCAGAATCGGACAGGGGTATGGCTACACCTTC. Combining the CDR3 with reference TRBV15 and TRBJ1-2 gives the whole variable domain DAMVIQNPRYQVTQFGKPVTLSCSQTLNHNVMYWYQQKSSQAPKLLFHYYDKDFNNEADTPDNFQSRRPNTSFCFLDIRSPGLGDTAMYLCATSRIGQGYGYTFGSGTRLTVV.

The chain recombines TRBV27 with TRBJ1-2, with 8 bases aligning to TRBD1. The V gene's germline CDR1 is MNHEY and CDR2 SMNVEV (reference sequence). With 0 bases clipped from V and 8 bases from J, the junction kept 8 bases outside the gene matches. The CDR3 extends over 15 amino acids. CDR3 nucleotide sequence: TGTGCCAGCAGTTTATCGGGACAGGAAGCAGGAGGCTACACCTTC. Translation gives CASSLSGQEAGGYTF.

This clone was observed a handful of times. V gene TRBV4-3 combines with J gene TRBJ1-6; D remains unclear. The CDR3 contains 13 residues. Germline assignment: CDR1 LGHNA and CDR2 YSLEER. Between the trimmed V and J ends, which lost 0 bases and 6 bases, there was a span of 3 bases. CDR3 bases: TGCGCCAGCAGCCAAGACTTTAATTCACCCCTCCACTTT. It encodes CASSQDFNSPLHF.

The chain links TRBV19 to TRBJ1-5, with D unresolved. Trimming left V 4 bases short and J 6 bases short, with 7 bases between. This CDR3 contains 12 residues. CDR1 is LNHDA, CDR2 SQIVND, per germline (reference sequence). The DNA for the CDR3 is TGTGCCAGTAGTAACCCGAGTCAGCCCCAGCATTTT. Residues: CASSNPSQPQHF.

V usage is TRBV28 and J usage is TRBJ2-7; 9 bases are shared with TRBD1. CDR1 is MDHEN and CDR2 is SYDVKM in the germline V gene. Trimming took 3 bases from V and 3 from J; bases not matched to a gene: 3. The length of the CDR3 is 14 residues. The CDR3 DNA reads TGTGCCAGCAGTTTGGGGGGACAGGGCTACGAGCAGTACTTC. It translates to CASSLGGQGYEQYF.

This sequence joins TRBV2 and TRBJ1-3; D gene ambiguous. V was clipped by 6 bases and J by 0 bases, with 3 bases between them. Germline lookup yields CDR1 SNHLY and CDR2 FYNNEI. CDR3 length: 12 residues. The CDR3 reads CASRSSGNTIYF. The CDR3 DNA reads TGTGCCAGCAGGAGCTCTGGAAACACCATATATTTT.

CDR3 loop: CASSAQQGASSPLHF. CDR3 nucleotides: TGTGCCAGCAGCGCACAACAGGGGGCTTCTTCACCCCTCCACTTT. The V and J genes are TRBV11-2 and TRBJ1-6, with 9 bases matching TRBD1. The germline V gene encodes CDR1 SGHAT and CDR2 FQNNGV. The CDR3 sequence is 15 residues long. J was trimmed by 9 bases and V by 5 bases; bases with no gene match: 8.

The sample holds one count of this clone. The V call is TRBV18, the J call TRBJ2-1, with D hard to call. CDR3 length equals 12 residues. CDR1 and CDR2 from the germline V gene are KGHSH and LQKENI. Trimming removed 6 bases at V and 3 bases at J, with 6 bases between. The CDR3: CASSPYYNEQFF. CDR3 DNA sequence: TGTGCCAGCTCGCCCTACTACAATGAGCAGTTCTTC.

The gene calls are TRBV9 and TRBJ1-5; tentatively, D is TRBD1 (6 bases). This CDR3 region has 15 residues. Germline V gene data show CDR1 as SGDLS and CDR2 as YYNGEE. Trimming took 0 bases from V and 3 from J, leaving 10 bases between them. The CDR3, as DNA: TGTGCCAGCAGCGTAGAGGGACAACCCAATCAGCCCCAGCATTTT. It encodes CASSVEGQPNQPQHF.

This sequence joins TRBV30 and TRBJ2-2; no reliable D call. CDR3 length: 13 residues. V gave up 0 bases and J gave up 5 bases, with 7 bases separating them. Germline CDR1 is GTSNPN and CDR2 is SVGIG (reference sequence). The CDR3 loop reads CAWSVFGTGELFF. CDR3 in DNA: TGTGCCTGGAGTGTATTCGGGACCGGGGAGCTGTTTTTT.